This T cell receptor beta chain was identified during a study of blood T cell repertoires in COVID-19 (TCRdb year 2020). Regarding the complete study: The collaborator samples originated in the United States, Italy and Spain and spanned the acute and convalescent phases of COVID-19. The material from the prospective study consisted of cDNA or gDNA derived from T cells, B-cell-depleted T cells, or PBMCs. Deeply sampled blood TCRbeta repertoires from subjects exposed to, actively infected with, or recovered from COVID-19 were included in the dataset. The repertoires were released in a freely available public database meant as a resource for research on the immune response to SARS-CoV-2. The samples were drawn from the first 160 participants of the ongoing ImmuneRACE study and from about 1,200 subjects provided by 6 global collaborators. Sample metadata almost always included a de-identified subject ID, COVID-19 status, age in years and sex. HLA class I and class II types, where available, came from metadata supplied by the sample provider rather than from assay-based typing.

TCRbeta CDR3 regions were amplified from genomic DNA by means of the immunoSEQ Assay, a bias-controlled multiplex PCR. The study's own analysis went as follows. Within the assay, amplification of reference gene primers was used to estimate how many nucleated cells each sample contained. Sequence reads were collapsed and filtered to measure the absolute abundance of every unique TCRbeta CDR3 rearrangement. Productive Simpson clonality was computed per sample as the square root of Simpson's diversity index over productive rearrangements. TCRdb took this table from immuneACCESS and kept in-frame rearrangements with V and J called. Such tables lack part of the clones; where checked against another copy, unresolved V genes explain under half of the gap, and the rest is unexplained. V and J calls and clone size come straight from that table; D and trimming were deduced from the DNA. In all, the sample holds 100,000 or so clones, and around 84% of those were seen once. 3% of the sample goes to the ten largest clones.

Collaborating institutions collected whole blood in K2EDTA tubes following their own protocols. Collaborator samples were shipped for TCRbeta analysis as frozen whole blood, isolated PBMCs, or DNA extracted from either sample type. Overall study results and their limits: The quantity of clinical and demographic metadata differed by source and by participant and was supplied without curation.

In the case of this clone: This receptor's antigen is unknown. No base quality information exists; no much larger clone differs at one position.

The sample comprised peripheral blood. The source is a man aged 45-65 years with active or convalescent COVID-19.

The CDR3 protein sequence reads: CAIGTGPNSPLHF. The DNA sequence is given as TGTGCCATCGGGACAGGGCCAAATTCACCCCTCCACTTT. The V and J genes are TRBV10-3 and TRBJ1-6; 9 junctional bases match TRBD1. Trimming removed 8 bases from V and 7 bases from J; the gene matches leave 3 bases unexplained. CDR1 is given as ENHRY and CDR2 as SYGVKD, both from the germline V gene. Counted from cysteine to phenylalanine, this CDR3 has 13 amino acids. The entry retains the CDR3 DNA only, 39 bases that are in frame from base 1.